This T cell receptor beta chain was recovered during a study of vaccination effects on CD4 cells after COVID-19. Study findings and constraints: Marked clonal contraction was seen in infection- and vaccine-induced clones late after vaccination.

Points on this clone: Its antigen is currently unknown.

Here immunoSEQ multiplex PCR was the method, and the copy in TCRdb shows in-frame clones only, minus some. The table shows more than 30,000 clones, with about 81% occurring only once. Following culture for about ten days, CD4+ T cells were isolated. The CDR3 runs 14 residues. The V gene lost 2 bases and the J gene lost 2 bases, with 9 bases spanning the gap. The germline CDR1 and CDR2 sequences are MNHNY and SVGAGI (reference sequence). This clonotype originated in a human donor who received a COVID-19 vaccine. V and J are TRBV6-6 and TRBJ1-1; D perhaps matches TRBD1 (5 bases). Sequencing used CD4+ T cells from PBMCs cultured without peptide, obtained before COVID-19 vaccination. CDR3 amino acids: CASSYLDSNTEAFF. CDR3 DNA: TGTGCCAGCAGTTACCTCGACAGTAACACTGAAGCTTTCTTT.